The rows below give T cell receptor beta chains drawn from one sample of a study of metastatic and nonmetastatic thyroid tumors. TCRdb reanalyzed the PCR reads via MiXCR. In the table there are 6,000 to 7,500 clones, about 27% of which are singletons. Material: adjacent normal tissue. The receptors stem from a female donor with papillary thyroid cancer or a benign thyroid nodule (not recorded which). Some clones in this sample may be carry-over from other donors' samples. The CDR3 runs from the conserved cysteine through the conserved F or W. The order of the fields is CDR3 length, J gene, V gene, CDR3 protein.

>15|TRBJ2-1|TRBV28
CASSPRAGGYNEQFF
>17|TRBJ2-5|TRBV27
CTSRRGRLLAGGETQYF
>17|TRBJ1-2|TRBV2
CASSDDRGKGLNYGYTF
>13|TRBJ2-7|TRBV5-1
CASSPGVTYEQYF
>15|TRBJ2-2|TRBV7-3
CASSTRGQAPGELFF
>14|TRBJ1-4|TRBV19
CASMDNQRHEKLFF
>14|TRBJ2-7|TRBV6-1
CASSDGTSIYEQYF
>16|TRBJ1-4|TRBV27
CASRREGAATNEKLFF
>14|TRBJ1-5|TRBV28
CASTLARGPQPQHF
>14|TRBJ2-7|TRBV28
CASNRSGFSYEQYF
>12|TRBJ2-7|TRBV12-3/TRBV12-4
CASRGQSYEQYF
>13|TRBJ2-5|TRBV5-4
CASSPVITETQYF
>15|TRBJ2-3|TRBV20-1
CSARDQAGGLYTQYF
>15|TRBJ2-1|TRBV12-3/TRBV12-4
CASSRLAGPYNEQFF
>14|TRBJ2-6|TRBV6-1
CASIGSSGANVLTF
>14|TRBJ2-7|TRBV6-2/TRBV6-3
CASNLSGSLYEQYF
>15|TRBJ2-1|TRBV12-3/TRBV12-4
CASSHSARSYNEQFF
>17|TRBJ2-3|TRBV5-1
CASSLAYAGGGTDTQYF
>14|TRBJ2-2|TRBV30
CASTRDGGTGELFF
>12|TRBJ2-1|TRBV10-3
CAIGLTYNEQFF
>14|TRBJ2-5|TRBV20-1
CRAFNSFREETQYF
>13|TRBJ2-1|TRBV7-9
CASPQGSYNEQFF
>11|TRBJ1-2|TRBV6-1
CATSRDYGYTF
>16|TRBJ2-3|TRBV10-3
CAISTGDRGLTDTQYF
>15|TRBJ2-5|TRBV15
CATSRELGGQETQYF
>11|TRBJ2-3|TRBV19
CASSIAGTQYF
>13|TRBJ1-2|TRBV12-3/TRBV12-4
CASRLGQVSGYTF
>13|TRBJ2-7|TRBV7-3
CASSSAAGNEQYF
>20|TRBJ2-1|TRBV12-3/TRBV12-4
CASSLNAPQGPPSSYNEQFF
>15|TRBJ1-6|TRBV2
CASSSGGGYNSPLHF
>15|TRBJ1-2|TRBV28
CASSDPPDRVYGYTF
>18|TRBJ2-7|TRBV27
CAGTKGVRVEGGSYEQYF
>16|TRBJ2-5|TRBV7-8
CASSTQPGHPKETQYF
>15|TRBJ1-5|TRBV19
CASRGPGQRDQPQHF
>13|TRBJ2-7|TRBV7-8
CASSAMTSSEQYF
>14|TRBJ2-3|TRBV2
CASSEALSTDTQYF
>14|TRBJ1-1|TRBV20-1
CSASPGGRNTEAFF